The subject of this entry is one T cell receptor (beta chain). The sample is drawn from a study of control samples from healthy donors and cancer patients. Here immunoSEQ multiplex PCR was the method, and the copy in TCRdb shows in-frame clones only, minus some. Among 180,000 or so clones listed, 80% to 95% were seen once. Trimming left V 0 bases short and J 7 bases short, with 8 bases between. Germline CDR1 reads SGHRS; CDR2 reads YFSETQ. The CDR3 runs to 14 residues. The specimen sequenced was blood. The clonotype was recovered from a woman aged 55 to 70 in good health. The gene calls are TRBV5-1 and TRBJ1-6, with D perhaps matching TRBD1 (5 bases). The CDR3 sequence is CASSLEGTNSPLHF. DNA for the CDR3: TGCGCCAGCAGCTTGGAGGGGACCAATTCACCCCTCCACTTT.